Reported below is one TCR beta chain. Its antigen is still unknown. The CDR3 is made up of 12 amino acids. Trimming left V 6 bases short and J 6 bases short, with 10 bases between. In germline, CDR1 is KGHSH, CDR2 LQKENI. PCR primers comprised 60 Vbeta and 13 Jbeta primers. TCRdb's table, derived via immunoSEQ multiplex PCR, lists solely in-frame clones and lacks some. The sample yields approximately 92,000 clones, around 86% seen once. This sample is part of a study of cytomegalovirus exposure and HLA in healthy donors. Study-wide points: Compared with the roughly 700-donor mean, an Asian-associated ancestry cluster reportedly had fewer N-insertions, according to a later analysis. Later work showed greater clonal expansion in HLA-associated TCR beta chains than in equally common others. In vitro assays verified that a few CMV-associated chains recognized CMV antigens specifically.

The sample was PBMCs. The chain couples TRBV18 to TRBJ2-3; D is undetermined. This TCR came from a woman between 65 and 79 years old in good health and CMV-seropositive. CDR3 loop: CASSPFGDTQYF. CDR3 bases: TGTGCCAGCTCTCCCTTCGGGGATACGCAGTATTTT.